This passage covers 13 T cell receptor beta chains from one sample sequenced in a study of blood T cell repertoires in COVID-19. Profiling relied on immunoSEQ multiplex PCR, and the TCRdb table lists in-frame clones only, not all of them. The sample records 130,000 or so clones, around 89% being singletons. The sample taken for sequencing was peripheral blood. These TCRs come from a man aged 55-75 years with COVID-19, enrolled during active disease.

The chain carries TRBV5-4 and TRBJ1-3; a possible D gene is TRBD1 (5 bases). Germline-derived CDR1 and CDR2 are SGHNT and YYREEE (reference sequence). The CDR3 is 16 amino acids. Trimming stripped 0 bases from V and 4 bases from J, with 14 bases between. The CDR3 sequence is CASSLGQGRSGNTIYF. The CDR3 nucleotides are TGTGCCAGCAGCTTGGGTCAGGGCCGATCCGGAAACACCATATATTTT.

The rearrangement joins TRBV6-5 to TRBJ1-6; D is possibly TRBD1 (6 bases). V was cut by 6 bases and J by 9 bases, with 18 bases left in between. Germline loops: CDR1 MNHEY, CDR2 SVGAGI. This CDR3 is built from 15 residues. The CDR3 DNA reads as TGTGCCAGCAGCGCTAAAGGGGGTGGGAGTTCACCCCTCCACTTT. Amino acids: CASSAKGGGSSPLHF.

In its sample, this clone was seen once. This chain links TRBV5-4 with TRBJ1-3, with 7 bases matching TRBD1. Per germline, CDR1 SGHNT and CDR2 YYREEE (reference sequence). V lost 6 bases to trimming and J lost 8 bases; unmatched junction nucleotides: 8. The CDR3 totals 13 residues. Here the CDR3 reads CASTHQGVDTIYF. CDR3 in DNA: TGTGCCAGCACCCACCAGGGGGTAGACACCATATATTTT.

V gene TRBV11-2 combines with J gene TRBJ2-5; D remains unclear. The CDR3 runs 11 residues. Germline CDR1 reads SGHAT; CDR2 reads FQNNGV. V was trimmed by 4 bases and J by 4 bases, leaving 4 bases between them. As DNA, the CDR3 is TGTGCCAGCAGCTCCGTAGAGACCCAGTACTTC. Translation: CASSSVETQYF.

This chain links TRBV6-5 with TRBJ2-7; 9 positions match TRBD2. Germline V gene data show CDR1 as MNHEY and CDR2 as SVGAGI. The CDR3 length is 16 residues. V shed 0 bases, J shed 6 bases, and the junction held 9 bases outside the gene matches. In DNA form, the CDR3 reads TGTGCCAGCAGTTACTCTACGTTAGCGGGGGTGGGCGAGCAGTACTTC. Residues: CASSYSTLAGVGEQYF.

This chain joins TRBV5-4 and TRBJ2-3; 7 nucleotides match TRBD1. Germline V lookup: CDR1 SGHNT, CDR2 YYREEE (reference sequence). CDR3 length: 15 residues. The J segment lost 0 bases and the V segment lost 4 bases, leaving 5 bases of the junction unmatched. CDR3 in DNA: TGTGCCAGCAGCAAACGGGACAGCAGCACAGATACGCAGTATTTT. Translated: CASSKRDSSTDTQYF.

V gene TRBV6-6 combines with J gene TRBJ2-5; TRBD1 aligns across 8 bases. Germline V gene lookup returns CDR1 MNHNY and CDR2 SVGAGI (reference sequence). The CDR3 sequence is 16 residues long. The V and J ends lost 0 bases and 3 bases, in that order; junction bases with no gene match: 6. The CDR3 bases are TGTGCCAGCAGTTACTCGAGCGCAGGGGGCGAAGAGACCCAGTACTTC. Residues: CASSYSSAGGEETQYF.

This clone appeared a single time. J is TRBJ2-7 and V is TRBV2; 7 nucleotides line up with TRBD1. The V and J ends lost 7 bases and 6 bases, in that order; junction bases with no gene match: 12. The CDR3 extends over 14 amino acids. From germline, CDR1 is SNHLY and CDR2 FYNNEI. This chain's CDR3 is CASNRQGRSLEQYF. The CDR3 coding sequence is TGTGCCAGCAATCGACAGGGTCGGAGTCTCGAGCAGTACTTC.

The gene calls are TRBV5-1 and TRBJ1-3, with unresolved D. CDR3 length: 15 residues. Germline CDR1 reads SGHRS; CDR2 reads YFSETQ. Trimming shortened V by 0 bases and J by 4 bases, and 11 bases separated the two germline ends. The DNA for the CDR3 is TGCGCCAGCAGCTTGGCCGGATGGGAGGGAAACACCATATATTTT. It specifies CASSLAGWEGNTIYF.

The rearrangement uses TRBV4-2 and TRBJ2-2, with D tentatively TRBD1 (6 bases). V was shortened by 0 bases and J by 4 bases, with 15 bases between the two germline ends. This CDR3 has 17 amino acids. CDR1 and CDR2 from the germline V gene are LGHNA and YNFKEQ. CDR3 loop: CASSQEGNRAGTGELFF. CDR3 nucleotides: TGTGCCAGCAGCCAAGAGGGGAACAGGGCCGGCACCGGGGAGCTGTTTTTT.

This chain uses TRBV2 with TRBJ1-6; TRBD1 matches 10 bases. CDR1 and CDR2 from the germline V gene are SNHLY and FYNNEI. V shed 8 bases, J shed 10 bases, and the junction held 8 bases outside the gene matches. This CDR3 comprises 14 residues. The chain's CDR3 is CASQTGGFRSPLHF. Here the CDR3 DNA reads TGTGCCAGCCAGACAGGGGGCTTTCGGTCACCCCTCCACTTT.

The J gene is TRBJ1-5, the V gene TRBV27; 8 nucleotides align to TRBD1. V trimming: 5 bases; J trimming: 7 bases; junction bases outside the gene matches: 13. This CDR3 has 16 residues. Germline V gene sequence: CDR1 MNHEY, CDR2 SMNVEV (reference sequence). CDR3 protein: CASSPLGQAEGQPQHF. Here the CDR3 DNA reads TGTGCCAGCAGTCCGTTGGGACAGGCAGAGGGCCAGCCCCAGCATTTT.

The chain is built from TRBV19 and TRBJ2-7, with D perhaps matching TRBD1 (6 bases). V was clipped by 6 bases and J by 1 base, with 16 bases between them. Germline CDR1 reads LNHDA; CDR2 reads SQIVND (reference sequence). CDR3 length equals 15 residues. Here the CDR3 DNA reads TGTGCCAGTAGGAGGGCACACAGGGATTCCTACGAGCAGTACTTC. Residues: CASRRAHRDSYEQYF.